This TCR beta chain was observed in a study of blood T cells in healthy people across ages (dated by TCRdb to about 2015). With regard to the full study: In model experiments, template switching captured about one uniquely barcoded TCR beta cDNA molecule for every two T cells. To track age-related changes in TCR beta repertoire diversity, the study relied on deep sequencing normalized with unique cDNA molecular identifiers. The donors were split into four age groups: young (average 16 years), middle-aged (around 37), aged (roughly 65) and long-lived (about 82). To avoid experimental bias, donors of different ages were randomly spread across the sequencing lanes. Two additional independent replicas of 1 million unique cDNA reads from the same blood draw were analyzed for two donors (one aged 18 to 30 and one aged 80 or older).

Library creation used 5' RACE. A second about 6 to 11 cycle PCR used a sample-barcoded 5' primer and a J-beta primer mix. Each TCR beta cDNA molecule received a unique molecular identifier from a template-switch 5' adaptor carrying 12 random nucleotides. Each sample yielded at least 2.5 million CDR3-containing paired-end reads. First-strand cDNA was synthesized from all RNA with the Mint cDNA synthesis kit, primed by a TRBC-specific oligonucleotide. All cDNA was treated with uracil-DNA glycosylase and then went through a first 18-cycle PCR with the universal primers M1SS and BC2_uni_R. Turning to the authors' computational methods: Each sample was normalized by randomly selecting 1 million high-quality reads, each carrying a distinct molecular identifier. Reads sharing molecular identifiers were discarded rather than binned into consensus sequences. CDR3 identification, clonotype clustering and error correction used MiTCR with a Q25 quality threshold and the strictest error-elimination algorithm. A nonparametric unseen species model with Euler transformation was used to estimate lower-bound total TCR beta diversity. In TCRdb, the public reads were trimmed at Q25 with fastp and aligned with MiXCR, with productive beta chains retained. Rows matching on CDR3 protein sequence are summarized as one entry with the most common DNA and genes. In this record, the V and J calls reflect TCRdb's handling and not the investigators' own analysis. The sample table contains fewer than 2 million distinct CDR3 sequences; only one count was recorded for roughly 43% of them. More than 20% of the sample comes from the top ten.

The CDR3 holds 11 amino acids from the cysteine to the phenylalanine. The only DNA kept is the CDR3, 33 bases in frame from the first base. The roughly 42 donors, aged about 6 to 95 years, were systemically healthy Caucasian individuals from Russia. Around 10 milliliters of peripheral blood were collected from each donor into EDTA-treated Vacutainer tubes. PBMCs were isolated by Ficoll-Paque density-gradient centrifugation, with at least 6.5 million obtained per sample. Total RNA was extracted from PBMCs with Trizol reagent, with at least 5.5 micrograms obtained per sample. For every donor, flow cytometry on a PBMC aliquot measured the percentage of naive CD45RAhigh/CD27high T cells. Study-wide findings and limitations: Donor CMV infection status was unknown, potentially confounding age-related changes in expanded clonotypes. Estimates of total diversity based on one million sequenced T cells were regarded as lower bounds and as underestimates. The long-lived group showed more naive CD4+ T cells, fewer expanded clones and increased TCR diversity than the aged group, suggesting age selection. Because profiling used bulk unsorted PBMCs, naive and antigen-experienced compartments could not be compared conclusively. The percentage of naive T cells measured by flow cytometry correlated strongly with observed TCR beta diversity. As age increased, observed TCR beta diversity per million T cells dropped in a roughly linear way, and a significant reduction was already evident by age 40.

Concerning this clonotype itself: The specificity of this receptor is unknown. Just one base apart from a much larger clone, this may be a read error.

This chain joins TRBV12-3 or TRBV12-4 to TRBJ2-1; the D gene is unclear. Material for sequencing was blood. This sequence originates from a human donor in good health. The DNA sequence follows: TGTGTCAGCTCCTCCCTTTTAGAGCAGTTCTTC. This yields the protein CVSSSLLEQFF.